The present TCR beta chain was sequenced within a study of cytomegalovirus exposure and HLA in healthy donors. Study in general: The Caucasian-associated ancestry cluster contained 81% of the approximately 400 genotyped donors.

Whole-study results and caveats: Accurate predictions that matched the HLA-A and HLA-B alleles of most subjects were reportedly made from TCR beta sequences. CMV antigen specificity was confirmed in vitro for a few CMV-associated chains.

Turning to this clone: The antigen is unknown. The junction does not match germline at one end; this may be a read error.

The CDR3 runs to 14 residues. The V gene's germline CDR1 is KGHSH and CDR2 LQKENI. PCR used 60 Vbeta primers and 13 Jbeta primers. Clones were sequenced by immunoSEQ multiplex PCR, and TCRdb holds only the in-frame ones, with some missing. The table includes 80,000 to 95,000 clones, 64% detected once. The clonotype comes from a human donor in good health. Sequenced: PBMCs. This rearrangement joins TRBV18 to TRBJ1-6; TRBD1 is a possible D gene (5 bases). The CDR3 nucleotides are TGTGCCAGCTCACCATCCGGACATAATTCACCCCTCCCCTTT. Amino acid sequence: CASSPSGHNSPLPF.